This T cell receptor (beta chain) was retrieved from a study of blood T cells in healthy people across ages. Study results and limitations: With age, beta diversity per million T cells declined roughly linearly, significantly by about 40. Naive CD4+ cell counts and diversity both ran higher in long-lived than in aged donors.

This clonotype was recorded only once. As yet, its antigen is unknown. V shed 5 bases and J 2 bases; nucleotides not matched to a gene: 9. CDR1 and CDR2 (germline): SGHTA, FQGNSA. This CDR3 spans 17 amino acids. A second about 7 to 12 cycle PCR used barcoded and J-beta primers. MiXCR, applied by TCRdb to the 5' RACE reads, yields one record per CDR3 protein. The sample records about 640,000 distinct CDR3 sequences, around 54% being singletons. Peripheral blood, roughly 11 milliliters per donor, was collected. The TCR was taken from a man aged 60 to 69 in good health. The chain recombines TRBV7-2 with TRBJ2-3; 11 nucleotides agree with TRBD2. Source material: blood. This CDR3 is CASSQSRLAGSTDTQYF. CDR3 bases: TGTGCCAGCAGCCAATCGAGACTAGCGGGGTCCACAGATACGCAGTATTTT.